The T cell receptor beta chain under discussion was sequenced for a study of metastatic and nonmetastatic thyroid tumors. The CDR3 length is 14 residues. Germline loops: CDR1 SGHAT, CDR2 FQNNGV. Deletions cut 3 bases from V and 2 bases from J, with 8 bases between. Each patient came to thyroid surgery without any prior treatment (of any kind). There are a few counts of this clone. TCRdb reassembled clones from the PCR reads with MiXCR. In the table there are over 20,000 clones, 28% of which are singletons. The chain combines TRBV11-2 with TRBJ2-1, with D maybe TRBD2 (6 bases). Sequenced sample: tumor tissue. The origin of this receptor is a male donor with papillary thyroid cancer or a benign thyroid nodule (not recorded which). Some clones in this sample may be carry-over from other donors' samples. The chain's CDR3 is CASSFGGTYNEQFF. As DNA, the CDR3 is TGTGCCAGCAGCTTCGGGGGTACCTACAATGAGCAGTTCTTC.